This TCR beta chain was recovered during a study of shared clonotypes between healthy human individuals. Clones were read by immunoSEQ multiplex PCR, and TCRdb kept only the in-frame ones, dropping some. The sample shows 2 million to 2.5 million clones, roughly 91% of them seen only once. Germline V gene lookup returns CDR1 LGHNA and CDR2 YSLEER. V gave up 0 bases and J gave up 4 bases; unmatched junction bases: 3. CDR3 length: 15 residues. Concerning this clone itself: Additional DNA sequences in this sample encode the identical CDR3.

The naive CD8 population came from CD45RO-negative cells selected for CCR7, without terminally differentiated effector memory CD45RA+ cells. The sequencing sample was made of naive CD8+ T cells from PBMCs. The chain is built from TRBV4-3 and TRBJ2-7; 10 bases are a match to TRBD1. This TCR was recovered from a young man in good health. Some clones in this sample may be carry-over from other donors' samples. The CDR3 here is CASSQDRQGAYEQYF. Written as DNA, the CDR3 is TGCGCCAGCAGCCAAGATAGACAGGGGGCTTACGAGCAGTACTTC.